Listed below are T cell receptor beta chains from one sample, sequenced in a study of cytomegalovirus exposure and HLA in healthy donors. Measured with immunoSEQ multiplex PCR; TCRdb has only the in-frame clones, and not every one. The table includes about 190,000 clones, about three quarters detected once. The material sequenced was PBMCs. The receptors shown here come from a middle-aged woman in good health and CMV-seronegative. Both conserved end residues are part of each CDR3. D genes are given only for firm matches. Size values are once, few and many counts, or a class for expanded clones, and some rows have none.

D	V	size	J	DNA	CDR3
NA	TRBV4-3	NA	TRBJ2-1	TGCGCCAGCAGCCAAACTAGCCGTGACAATGAGCAGTTCTTC	CASSQTSRDNEQFF
NA	TRBV9	NA	TRBJ2-7	TGTGCCAGCAGCGTAGACAGGGCCCTCTCCGAGCAGTACTTC	CASSVDRALSEQYF
TRBD2	TRBV2	NA	TRBJ2-1	TGTGCCAGCAGTGAAGCGGTGGGATCGGTTCGGACATATGACCCGGGAGGGCCTTACAATGAGCAGTTCTTC	CASSEAVGSVRTYDPGGPYNEQFF
TRBD1	TRBV5-4	NA	TRBJ1-2	TGTGCCAGCACCCAGGTCCCGGGACAGGGTTTGTATGGCTACACCTTC	CASTQVPGQGLYGYTF
NA	TRBV29-1	NA	TRBJ1-2	TGCAGCGTTGAAGATCCCGGCTGGGGGAGGCGTGGCTACACCTTC	CSVEDPGWGRRGYTF
TRBD1	TRBV14	NA	TRBJ1-2	TGTGCCAGCAGCCCTGGGACAGGGCATTCGGGCTACACCTTC	CASSPGTGHSGYTF
NA	TRBV5-6	NA	TRBJ1-2	TGTGCCAGCAGCTCTTACAGCATGATCTATGGCTACACCTTC	CASSSYSMIYGYTF
NA	TRBV4-3	NA	TRBJ1-1	TGCGCCAGCAGCCCCGGGGTCATACACACTGAAGCTTTCTTT	CASSPGVIHTEAFF
NA	TRBV15	once	TRBJ2-1	TGTGCCACCAGCAGAGTCCTGTTCGGCTACAATGAGCAGTTCTTC	CATSRVLFGYNEQFF
NA	TRBV7-2	once	TRBJ1-3	TGTGCCAGCAGCTTACGCCCTTCACTCAACTCTGGAAACACCATATATTTT	CASSLRPSLNSGNTIYF
NA	TRBV9	NA	TRBJ1-3	TGTGCCAGCAGCGCGCCACAGGCATCTGGAAACACCATATATTTT	CASSAPQASGNTIYF
TRBD1	TRBV29-1	once	TRBJ1-4	TGCAGCGTTGCCCGGACAGGGGGGAATGAAAAACTGTTTTTT	CSVARTGGNEKLFF
TRBD1	TRBV5-4	NA	TRBJ1-2	TGTGCCAGCAGCTTTACAGGGGGCGGGGGCTACACCTTC	CASSFTGGGGYTF
NA	TRBV9	once	TRBJ1-2	TGTGCCAGCAGCGTAGTGGCAGGGATGTGTGGCTACACCTTC	CASSVVAGMCGYTF
NA	TRBV11-2	NA	TRBJ2-1	TGTGCCAGCAGCTTAGGCGGGCCAGTCAATGAGCAGTTCTTC	CASSLGGPVNEQFF
NA	TRBV2	NA	TRBJ2-2	TGTGCCAGCAGTGACGGGGGAACCGGGGAGCTGTTTTTT	CASSDGGTGELFF
TRBD2	TRBV2	once	TRBJ2-1	TGTGCCAGCAGATTGGGACTAGCGGGAGGCAATGAGCAGTTCTTC	CASRLGLAGGNEQFF
NA	TRBV15	NA	TRBJ1-2	TGTGCCACCAGCAGAGCGGAGACAGCCTATGGCTACACCTTC	CATSRAETAYGYTF
TRBD2	TRBV19	NA	TRBJ2-3	TGTGCCAGTAGTATCTCTATAGCGGGAGGTGGAGGAGATACGCAGTATTTT	CASSISIAGGGGDTQYF
TRBD1	TRBV7-9	few	TRBJ2-6	TGTTCCAGCAGCTTCGGGACAGGGGGCTCTGGGGCCAACGTCCTGACTTTC	CSSSFGTGGSGANVLTF
NA	TRBV19	NA	TRBJ2-5	TGTGCCAGTAGTATAACTCCAGGAACCGAGACCCAGTACTTC	CASSITPGTETQYF
TRBD1	TRBV6-4	NA	TRBJ1-1	TGTGCCAGCAAACGGGACAGCAACACTGAAGCTTTCTTT	CASKRDSNTEAFF
TRBD1	TRBV30	NA	TRBJ1-5	TGTGCCTGGAGTGTATTGGACAGGGGTCAGCCCCAGCATTTT	CAWSVLDRGQPQHF
TRBD1	TRBV19	NA	TRBJ1-5	TGTGCCAGTAGTACGGACAGGGGCTATCAGCCCCAGCATTTT	CASSTDRGYQPQHF
TRBD2	TRBV9	NA	TRBJ2-1	TGTGCCAGCAGCAGAGTGGGGACTAGCGGGACCTATGAGCAGTTCTTC	CASSRVGTSGTYEQFF
NA	TRBV19	NA	TRBJ1-5	TGTGCCAGTAGGACGCAGGGTAGTCGCAATCAGCCCCAGCATTTT	CASRTQGSRNQPQHF
NA	TRBV7-2	NA	TRBJ1-1	TGTGCCAGCAGCTTAGGGCAGGGGTACACTGAAGCTTTCTTT	CASSLGQGYTEAFF
NA	TRBV4-3	many	TRBJ2-2	TGCGCCAGCAGCCGGTTACTAGTTTCCGGGGAGCTGTTTTTT	CASSRLLVSGELFF
TRBD2	TRBV25-1	NA	TRBJ2-1	TGTGCCAGCACGGCCACGGCTAGCGGGAGGGTCGGTGAGCAGTTCTTC	CASTATASGRVGEQFF
TRBD1	TRBV5-1	NA	TRBJ2-2	TGCGCCAGCAGCCGGTACCGAACGACAGGGGGCACCGGGGAGCTGTTTTTT	CASSRYRTTGGTGELFF
NA	TRBV7-2	NA	TRBJ2-3	TGTGCCAGCAGCTTAGACGACAGCTCCACAGATACGCAGTATTTT	CASSLDDSSTDTQYF
NA	TRBV29-1	NA	TRBJ2-5	TGCAGCGTGTTAGCCGGAGGGCCGGAGACCCAGTACTTC	CSVLAGGPETQYF
TRBD2	TRBV6-1	NA	TRBJ2-1	TGTGCCAGCAGTGAATATCGGACTAGCGGTTACAATGAGCAGTTCTTC	CASSEYRTSGYNEQFF
TRBD2	TRBV4-3	NA	TRBJ2-1	TGCGCCAGCAGCCAAGTTCGCGGGAGCACCGCCTACAATGAGCAGTTCTTC	CASSQVRGSTAYNEQFF
TRBD2	TRBV7-3	NA	TRBJ2-1	TGTGCCAGCAGCTATGCGGCGGGAGGGCGGGGTGAGCAGTTCTTC	CASSYAAGGRGEQFF
TRBD2	TRBV7-2	NA	TRBJ2-5	TGTGCCAGCAGCTTGGGGACTAGCGGGAGGGCCGAGAAACGAGAGACCCAGTACTTC	CASSLGTSGRAEKRETQYF
NA	TRBV7-9	NA	TRBJ1-1	TGTGCCAGCAGCCTAACAGCGAACACTGAAGCTTTCTTT	CASSLTANTEAFF
NA	TRBV7-8	once	TRBJ1-1	TGTGCCAGCAGGCGCGGGGAGGGTCCGAACACTGAAGCTTTCTTT	CASRRGEGPNTEAFF
TRBD2	TRBV9	few	TRBJ2-1	TGTGCCAGCAGCGTAGTTAGCGGGATGAGCTCCTACAATGAGCAGTTCTTC	CASSVVSGMSSYNEQFF
NA	TRBV4-3	NA	TRBJ1-2	TGCGCCAGCAGCCAAGATATGAGGAGAAACTATGGCTACACCTTC	CASSQDMRRNYGYTF
TRBD1	TRBV10-3	NA	TRBJ1-2	TGTGCCATCAGTGGCTACGGGACAGCCTATGGCTACACCTTC	CAISGYGTAYGYTF
TRBD1	TRBV5-6	NA	TRBJ1-5	TGTGCCAGCAGCTTGGCCTCACAGGGGGGTCAGCCCCAGCATTTT	CASSLASQGGQPQHF
NA	TRBV5-4	NA	TRBJ1-2	TGTGCCAGCAGCTTGGCCGGGGGTTACTATGGCTACACCTTC	CASSLAGGYYGYTF
NA	TRBV11-2	NA	TRBJ1-1	TGTGCCAGCAGCTTAGAACAGGGCACTGAAGCTTTCTTT	CASSLEQGTEAFF
NA	TRBV18	few	TRBJ2-2	TGTGCCAGCTCATCCCAGGGAATCAACGGGGAGCTGTTTTTT	CASSSQGINGELFF
NA	TRBV11-1	NA	TRBJ2-1	TGTGCCAGCAGCTTATTCGGAGTCCACAATGAGCAGTTCTTC	CASSLFGVHNEQFF
NA	TRBV2	NA	TRBJ2-5	TGTGCCAGCAGTGAAATGGGCGAGCGGTGGGAGACCCAGTACTTC	CASSEMGERWETQYF
NA	TRBV9	NA	TRBJ2-1	TGTGCCAGCAGCGTAGAAGCAGGGACCTACAATGAGCAGTTCTTC	CASSVEAGTYNEQFF
NA	TRBV19	few	TRBJ1-3	TGTGCCAGTAGCCCTACAGGAGCCTCTGGAAACACCATATATTTT	CASSPTGASGNTIYF
TRBD1	TRBV11-1	NA	TRBJ1-4	TGTGCCAGCAGCTTGCGGACAGGGGGAGGTGAAAAACTGTTTTTT	CASSLRTGGGEKLFF
TRBD1	TRBV5-4	NA	TRBJ1-4	TGTGCCAGCAGCCCAACAGGGGGAACTAATGAAAAACTGTTTTTT	CASSPTGGTNEKLFF
NA	TRBV6-4	few	TRBJ2-2	TGTGCCAGCAGTGACGGGCCCGCTAACGGGGAGCTGTTTTTT	CASSDGPANGELFF
TRBD2	TRBV11-2	NA	TRBJ2-7	TGTGCCAGCAGCTCAATAGCGGGAGTTAGCTACGAGCAGTACTTC	CASSSIAGVSYEQYF